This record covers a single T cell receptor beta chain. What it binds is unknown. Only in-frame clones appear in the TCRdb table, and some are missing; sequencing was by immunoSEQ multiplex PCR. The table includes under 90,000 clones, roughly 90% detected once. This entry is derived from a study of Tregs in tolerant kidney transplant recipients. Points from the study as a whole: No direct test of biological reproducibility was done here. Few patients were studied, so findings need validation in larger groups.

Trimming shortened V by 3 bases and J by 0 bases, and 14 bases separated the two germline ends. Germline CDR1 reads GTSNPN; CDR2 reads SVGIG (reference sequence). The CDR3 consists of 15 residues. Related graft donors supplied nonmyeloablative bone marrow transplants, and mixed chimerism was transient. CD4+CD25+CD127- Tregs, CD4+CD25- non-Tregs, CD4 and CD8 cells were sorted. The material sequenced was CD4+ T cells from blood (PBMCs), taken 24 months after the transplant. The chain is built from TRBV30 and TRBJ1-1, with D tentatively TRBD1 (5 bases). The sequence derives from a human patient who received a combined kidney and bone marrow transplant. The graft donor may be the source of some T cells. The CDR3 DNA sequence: TGTGCCTGGAGCGGGCACAGGAGCTTGAACACTGAAGCTTTCTTT. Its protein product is CAWSGHRSLNTEAFF.